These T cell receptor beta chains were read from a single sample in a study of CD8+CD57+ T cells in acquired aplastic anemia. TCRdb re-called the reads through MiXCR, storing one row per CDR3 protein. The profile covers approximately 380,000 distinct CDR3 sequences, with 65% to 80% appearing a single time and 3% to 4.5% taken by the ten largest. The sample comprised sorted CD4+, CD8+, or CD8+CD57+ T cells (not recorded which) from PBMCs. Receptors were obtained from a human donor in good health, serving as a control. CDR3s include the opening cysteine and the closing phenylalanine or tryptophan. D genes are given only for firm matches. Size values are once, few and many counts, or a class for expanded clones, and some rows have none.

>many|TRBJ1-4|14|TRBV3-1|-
TGTGCCAGCAGCCAAGAGTGGGCGGTGGAAAAACTGTTTTTT
CASSQEWAVEKLFF
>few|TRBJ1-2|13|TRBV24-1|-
TGTGCCACCAGTGACTCGACAAACTATGGCTACACCTTC
CATSDSTNYGYTF
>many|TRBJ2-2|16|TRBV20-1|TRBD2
TGCAGTGCTGAATACCGGACTAGCTCTTACACCGGGGAGCTGTTTTTT
CSAEYRTSSYTGELFF
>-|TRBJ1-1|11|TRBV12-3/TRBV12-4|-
TGTGCCAGCGGAAGACGAACTGAAGCTTTCTTT
CASGRRTEAFF
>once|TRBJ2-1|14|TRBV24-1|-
TGTGCCACCAGTGAGTCTGGCCGGCTTGATCAGTACTTCTTC
CATSESGRLDQYFF
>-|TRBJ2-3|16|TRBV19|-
TGTGCCAGTAGTCGGCAGGGGAGGGGAAACACAGATACGCAGTATTTT
CASSRQGRGNTDTQYF
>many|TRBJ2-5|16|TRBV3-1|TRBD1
TGTGCCAGCAGCCAAGATAGTGCGACAGGGGTTGGGACCCAGTACTTC
CASSQDSATGVGTQYF
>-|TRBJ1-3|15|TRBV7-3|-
TGTGCCAGCAGCCCTGCAGCGGTCTCTGGAAACACCATATATTTT
CASSPAAVSGNTIYF
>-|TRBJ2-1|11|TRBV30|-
TGTGCCTGGAGTGTCCGCAATGAGCAGTTCTTC
CAWSVRNEQFF
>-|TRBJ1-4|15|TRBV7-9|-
TGTGCCAGCAGCTTGACCAGGACCGCAGAGAGGAAACTGTTTTTT
CASSLTRTAERKLFF
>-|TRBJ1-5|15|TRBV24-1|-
TGTGCCACCAGACATTTCGACGCACCTGGCCAGCCCCAGCATTTT
CATRHFDAPGQPQHF
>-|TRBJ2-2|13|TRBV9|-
TGTGCCAGCAGCGTAGTTGCTGGCGGGGAGCTGTTTTTT
CASSVVAGGELFF
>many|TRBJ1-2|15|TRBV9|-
TGTGCCAGCAGCGTAGGGGAAGGGCCAACCTATGGCTACACCTTC
CASSVGEGPTYGYTF
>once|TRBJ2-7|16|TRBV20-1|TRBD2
TGCAGTGCTAGGAATCAGGCTAGCGGGGGGACCTACGAGCAGTACTTC
CSARNQASGGTYEQYF
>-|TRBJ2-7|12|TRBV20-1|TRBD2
TGCAGTGCTAAGGTAGCGGGCTACGAGCAGTACTTC
CSAKVAGYEQYF
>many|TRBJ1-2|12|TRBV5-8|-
TGTGCCAGCAGCTCCGGACCGTATGGCTACACCTTC
CASSSGPYGYTF
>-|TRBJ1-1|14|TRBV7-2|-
TGTGCCAGCAGCTTAGGCCCAATTGCCACTGAGGCGGGATTT
CASSLGPIATEAGF
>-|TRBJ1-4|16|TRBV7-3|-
TGTGCCAGCAGCTTAGCGATAGCGCAGTCTAGCGCAGATCTGTTTTTT
CASSLAIAQSSADLFF
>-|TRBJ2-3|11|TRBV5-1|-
TGTGCCAGCAGCCCCGATCCGACCCACGATTTT
CASSPDPTHDF
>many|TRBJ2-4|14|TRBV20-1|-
TGCAGTGCTAACGAACTCCTAGCCAAAAACATTCAGTACTTC
CSANELLAKNIQYF
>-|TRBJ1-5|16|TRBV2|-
TGTGCCAGCAGGGCAATTCAGGCAGGGAGCAATCAGCCCCAGCATTTT
CASRAIQAGSNQPQHF
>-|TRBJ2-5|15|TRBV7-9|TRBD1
TGTGCCAGCAGCTCAACCGGGACAGGGTTTGAGACCCAGTACTTC
CASSSTGTGFETQYF
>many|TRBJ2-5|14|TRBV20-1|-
TGCAGTGCTAGTACAGGGTGGTACCAAGAGACCCAGTACTTC
CSASTGWYQETQYF
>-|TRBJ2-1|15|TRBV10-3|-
TGTGCCATCAGTGATTTGGGGGCCCGCGGGAATGAGCAGTTCTTC
CAISDLGARGNEQFF
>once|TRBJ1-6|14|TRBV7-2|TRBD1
TGTGCCAGCAGCACGTGGGACAGCTACGAGCAGTACTTCTTT
CASSTWDSYEQYFF
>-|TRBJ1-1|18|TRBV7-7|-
TGTGCTAGCAGTTCACTAGCGGGTGGCACAGATACGCAGACTGAAGCTTTCTTT
CASSSLAGGTDTQTEAFF
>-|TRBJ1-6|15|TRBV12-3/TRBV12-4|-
TGTGCCAGCAGTTTAGCTGGGCAGGGAAATTCACCCCTCCACTTT
CASSLAGQGNSPLHF
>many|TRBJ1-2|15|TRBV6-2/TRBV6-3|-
TGTGCCAGCAGTTACGTCTACAGGCTTGGGTATGGCTACACCTTC
CASSYVYRLGYGYTF
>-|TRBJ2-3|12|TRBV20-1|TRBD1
TGCAGTGCTACTGGGGACAGGAACACTGAGTATTTT
CSATGDRNTEYF
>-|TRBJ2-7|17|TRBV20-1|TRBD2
TGCAGTGCTAGAGATAAGGATAGCGGGGGGGGGGACGACGAGCAGTACTTC
CSARDKDSGGGDDEQYF
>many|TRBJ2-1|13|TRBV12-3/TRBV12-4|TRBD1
TGTGCCACCCGGACAGGGGCCTACAATGAGCAGTTCTTC
CATRTGAYNEQFF
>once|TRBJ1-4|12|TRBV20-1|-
TGCAGTGCATCAGAGACCGATGAAAAACTGTTTTTT
CSASETDEKLFF
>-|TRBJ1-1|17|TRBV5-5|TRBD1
TGTGCCAGCAGATTTGTGGATCAGGGGGCGATGAACACTGAAGCTTTCTTT
CASRFVDQGAMNTEAFF
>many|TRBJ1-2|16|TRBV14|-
TGTGCCAGCAGCCAAGGTGGACTTCGCGGGTACTATGGCTACACCTTC
CASSQGGLRGYYGYTF
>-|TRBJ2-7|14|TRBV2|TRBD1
TGTGCCAGCAGTGATAGGGGGCTCTACACTGAAGCGTTCTTT
CASSDRGLYTEAFF
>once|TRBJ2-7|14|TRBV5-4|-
TGTGCCAGCGCGGCGGGGGCCCGGGCCCACGAGCAGTACTTC
CASAAGARAHEQYF
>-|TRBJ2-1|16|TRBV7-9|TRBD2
TGTGCCAGCAGCGTAGGGCCGCTAGCGGGGACCGATACGCAGTTCTTC
CASSVGPLAGTDTQFF
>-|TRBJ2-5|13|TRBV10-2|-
TGTGCCAGCAAGGGGGAGGGTCTTCAGCCCCAGCACTTT
CASKGEGLQPQHF
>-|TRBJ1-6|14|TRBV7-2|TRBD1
TGTGCCTGCAGCCCCGCCGGGACAGGGATCAGCTACACCTTT
CACSPAGTGISYTF
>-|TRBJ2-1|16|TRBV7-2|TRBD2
TGTGCCAGCAGCCCTCTAGCGGGGAGTGGCGCCGGGGAGCAGTTCTTC
CASSPLAGSGAGEQFF
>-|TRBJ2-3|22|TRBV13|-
-
CASSLYICSSPGRGVGTDTQYF
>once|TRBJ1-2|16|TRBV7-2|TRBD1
TGTGCCAGCAGCCCTACAGGGGACACCGCTAACTATGGCTACACCTTC
CASSPTGDTANYGYTF
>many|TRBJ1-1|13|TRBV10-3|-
TGTGCCATCAGTGAGTCGACCATCGCTGAAGCTTTCTTT
CAISESTIAEAFF
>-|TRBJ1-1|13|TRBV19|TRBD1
TGTGCCAGTAGTATAGAACAGGGGGCAGGGGCTTTCTTT
CASSIEQGAGAFF
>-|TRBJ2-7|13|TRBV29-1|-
TGCAGCACTGGTGGAAAAGCGTCCTACGAGCAGTACTTC
CSTGGKASYEQYF
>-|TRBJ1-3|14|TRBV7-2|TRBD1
TGTGCCAGCAGCTTAGGGCCGGGACAGGGCACTACGAGCTTT
CASSLGPGQGTTSF
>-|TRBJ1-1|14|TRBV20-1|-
TGCAGTGAGGCAAGGGTGAGCAATCAGCCTGAAGCTTTCTTT
CSEARVSNQPEAFF
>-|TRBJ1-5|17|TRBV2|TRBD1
TGTGCCAGCAGCAGAGGGGACAGGGGGCTTGGCAATCAGCCCCTGCATTTT
CASSRGDRGLGNQPLHF
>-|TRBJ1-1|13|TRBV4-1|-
TGCGCCAGCAGCCAACGAAGGAACACTGAAGCTTTCTTT
CASSQRRNTEAFF
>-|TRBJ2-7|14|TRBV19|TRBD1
TGTGCCAGTAGTACAACAGGGGGCCCCCCCGAGCAGTACTTC
CASSTTGGPPEQYF
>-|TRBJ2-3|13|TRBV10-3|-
TGTGCCATCAGTGTCAACCGGGGAGATACGCAGTATTTT
CAISVNRGDTQYF
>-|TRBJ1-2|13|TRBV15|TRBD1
TGTGCCACCAGCAGAGGAACGGGGACAGACTACACCTTC
CATSRGTGTDYTF
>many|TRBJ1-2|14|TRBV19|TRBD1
TGTGCCAGTAGTATCAGACAGGGAACCTATGGCTACACCTTC
CASSIRQGTYGYTF
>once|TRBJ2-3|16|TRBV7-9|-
TGTGCCAGCAGCTTAGGTGGGGGACACTTCACAGATACGCAGTATTTT
CASSLGGGHFTDTQYF
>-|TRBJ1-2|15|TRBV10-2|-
TGCGCCAGCAGTGATCCCCGGGGGTCTAACGGTGGCTACACCTTC
CASSDPRGSNGGYTF